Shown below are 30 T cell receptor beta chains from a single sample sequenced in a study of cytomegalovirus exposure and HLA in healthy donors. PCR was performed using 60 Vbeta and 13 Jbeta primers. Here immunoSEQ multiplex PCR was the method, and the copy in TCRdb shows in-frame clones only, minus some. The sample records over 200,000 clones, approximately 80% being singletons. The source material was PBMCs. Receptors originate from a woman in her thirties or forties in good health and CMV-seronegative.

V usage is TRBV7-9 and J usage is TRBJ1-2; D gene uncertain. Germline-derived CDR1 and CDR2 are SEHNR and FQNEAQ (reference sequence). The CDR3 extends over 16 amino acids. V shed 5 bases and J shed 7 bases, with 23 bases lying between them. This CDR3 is CASSPFSAAGGGGYTF. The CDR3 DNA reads TGTGCCAGCAGCCCATTCTCGGCGGCAGGAGGTGGTGGCTACACCTTC.

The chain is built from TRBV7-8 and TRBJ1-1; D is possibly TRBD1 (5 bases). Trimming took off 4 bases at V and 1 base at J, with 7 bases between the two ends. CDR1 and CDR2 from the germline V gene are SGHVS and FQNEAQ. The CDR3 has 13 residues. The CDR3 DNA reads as TGTGCCAGCAGCTCGGACACGAACACTGAAGCTTTCTTT. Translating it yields CASSSDTNTEAFF.

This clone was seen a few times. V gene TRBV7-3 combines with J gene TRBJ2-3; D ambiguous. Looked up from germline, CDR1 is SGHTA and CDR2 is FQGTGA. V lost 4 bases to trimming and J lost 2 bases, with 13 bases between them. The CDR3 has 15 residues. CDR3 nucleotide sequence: TGTGCCAGCAGCTCAGGCGTGATTGTCACAGATACGCAGTATTTT. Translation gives CASSSGVIVTDTQYF.

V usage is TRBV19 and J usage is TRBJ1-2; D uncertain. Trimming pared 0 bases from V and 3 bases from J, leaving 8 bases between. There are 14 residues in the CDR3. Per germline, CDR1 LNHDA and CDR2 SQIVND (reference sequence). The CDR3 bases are TGTGCCAGTAGTATAGATCAAGAGGACTATGGCTACACCTTC. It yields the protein CASSIDQEDYGYTF.

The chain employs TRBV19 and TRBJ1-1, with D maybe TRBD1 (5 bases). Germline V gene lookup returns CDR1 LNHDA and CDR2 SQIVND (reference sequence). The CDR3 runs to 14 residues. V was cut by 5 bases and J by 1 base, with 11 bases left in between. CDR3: CASSPQGTNTEAFF. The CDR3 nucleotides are TGTGCCAGTAGTCCCCAGGGAACGAACACTGAAGCTTTCTTT.

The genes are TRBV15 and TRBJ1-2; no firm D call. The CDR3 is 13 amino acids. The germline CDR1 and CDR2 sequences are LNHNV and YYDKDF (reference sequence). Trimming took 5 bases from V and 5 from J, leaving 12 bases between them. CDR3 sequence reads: CATSLEGRYGYTF. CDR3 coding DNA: TGTGCCACCAGCCTAGAGGGCAGGTATGGCTACACCTTC.

The CDR3 loop reads CASSPGQGLQPQHF. CDR3 DNA: TGTGCCAGCAGCCCTGGACAGGGCTTACAGCCCCAGCATTTT. The chain has TRBV5-5 and TRBJ1-5; 8 positions match TRBD1. This CDR3 spans 14 amino acids. The trim removed 4 bases at V and 7 bases at J, leaving 7 bases unmatched. The germline CDR1 and CDR2 sequences are SGHKS and YYEKEE (reference sequence).

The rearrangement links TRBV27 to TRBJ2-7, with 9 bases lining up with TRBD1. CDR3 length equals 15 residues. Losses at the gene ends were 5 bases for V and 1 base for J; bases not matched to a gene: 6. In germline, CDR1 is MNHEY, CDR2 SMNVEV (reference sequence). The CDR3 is CASSTGTGPSYEQYF. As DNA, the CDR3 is TGTGCCAGCAGTACGGGGACAGGGCCGTCCTACGAGCAGTACTTC.

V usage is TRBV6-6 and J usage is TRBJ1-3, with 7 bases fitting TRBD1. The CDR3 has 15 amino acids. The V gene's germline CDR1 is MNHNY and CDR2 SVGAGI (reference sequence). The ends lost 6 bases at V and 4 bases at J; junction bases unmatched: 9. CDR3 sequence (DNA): TGTGCCAGCAGCGAGGAGGGGGCGCGGGGAAACACCATATATTTT. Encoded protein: CASSEEGARGNTIYF.

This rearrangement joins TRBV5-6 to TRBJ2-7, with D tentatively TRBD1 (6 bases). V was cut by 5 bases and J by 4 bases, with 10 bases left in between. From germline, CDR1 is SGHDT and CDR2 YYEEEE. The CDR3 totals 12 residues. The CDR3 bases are TGTGCCAGCAGATCACAGGGTTACGAGCAGTACTTC. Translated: CASRSQGYEQYF.

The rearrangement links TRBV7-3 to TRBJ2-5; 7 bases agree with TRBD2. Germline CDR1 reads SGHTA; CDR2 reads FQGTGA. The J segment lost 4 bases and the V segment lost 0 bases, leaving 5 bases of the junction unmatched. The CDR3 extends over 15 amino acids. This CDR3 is CASSLTGGLAETQYF. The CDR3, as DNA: TGTGCCAGCAGCTTAACGGGAGGGCTCGCAGAGACCCAGTACTTC.

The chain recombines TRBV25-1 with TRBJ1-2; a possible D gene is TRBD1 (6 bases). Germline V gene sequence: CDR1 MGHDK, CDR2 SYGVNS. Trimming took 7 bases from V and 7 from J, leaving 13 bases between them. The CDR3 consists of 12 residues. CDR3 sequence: CASTTGGRGYTF. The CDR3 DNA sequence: TGTGCCAGCACCACTGGGGGCCGTGGCTACACCTTC.

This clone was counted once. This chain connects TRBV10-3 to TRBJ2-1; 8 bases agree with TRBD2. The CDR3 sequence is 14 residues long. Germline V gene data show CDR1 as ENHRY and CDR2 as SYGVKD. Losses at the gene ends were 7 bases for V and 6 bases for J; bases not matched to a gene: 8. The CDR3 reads CAITESSGSNEQFF. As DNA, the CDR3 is TGTGCCATCACGGAGTCTAGCGGGTCCAATGAGCAGTTCTTC.

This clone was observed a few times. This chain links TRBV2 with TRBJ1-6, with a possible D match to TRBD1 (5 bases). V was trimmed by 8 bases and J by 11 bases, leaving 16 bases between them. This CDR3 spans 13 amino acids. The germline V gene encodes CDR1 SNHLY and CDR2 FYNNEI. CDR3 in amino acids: CASADSSPAPLHF. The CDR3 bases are TGTGCCAGCGCCGACAGTTCCCCGGCACCCCTCCACTTT.

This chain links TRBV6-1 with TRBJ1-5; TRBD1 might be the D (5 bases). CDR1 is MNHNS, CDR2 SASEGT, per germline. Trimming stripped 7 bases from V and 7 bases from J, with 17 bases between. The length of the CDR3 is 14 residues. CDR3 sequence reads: CASTNTQGRQPQHF. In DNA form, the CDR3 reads TGTGCCAGCACTAACACCCAGGGCCGGCAGCCCCAGCATTTT.

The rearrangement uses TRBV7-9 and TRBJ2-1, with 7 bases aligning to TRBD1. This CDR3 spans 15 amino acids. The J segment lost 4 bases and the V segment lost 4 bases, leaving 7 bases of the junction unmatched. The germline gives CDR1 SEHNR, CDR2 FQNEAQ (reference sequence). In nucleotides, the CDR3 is TGTGCCAGCAGCTCCCGGGACAGAACGTACAATGAGCAGTTCTTC. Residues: CASSSRDRTYNEQFF.

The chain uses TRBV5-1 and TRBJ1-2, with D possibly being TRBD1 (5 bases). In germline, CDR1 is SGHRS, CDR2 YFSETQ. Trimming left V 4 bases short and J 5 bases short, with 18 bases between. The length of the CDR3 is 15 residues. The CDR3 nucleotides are TGCGCCAGCAGCCCAACGGGAGGGGCGCGGTATGGCTACACCTTC. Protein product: CASSPTGGARYGYTF.

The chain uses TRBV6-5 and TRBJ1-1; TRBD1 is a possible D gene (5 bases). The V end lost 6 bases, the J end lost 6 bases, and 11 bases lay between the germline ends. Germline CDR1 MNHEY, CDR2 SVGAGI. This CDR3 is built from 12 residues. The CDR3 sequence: CASSPSGAEAFF. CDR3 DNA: TGTGCCAGCAGCCCGTCGGGGGCTGAAGCTTTCTTT.

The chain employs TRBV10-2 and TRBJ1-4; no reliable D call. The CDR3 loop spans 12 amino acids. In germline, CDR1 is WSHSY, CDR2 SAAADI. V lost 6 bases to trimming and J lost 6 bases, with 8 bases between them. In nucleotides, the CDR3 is TGCGCCAGCAGCGTCAACTATGAAAAACTGTTTTTT. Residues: CASSVNYEKLFF.

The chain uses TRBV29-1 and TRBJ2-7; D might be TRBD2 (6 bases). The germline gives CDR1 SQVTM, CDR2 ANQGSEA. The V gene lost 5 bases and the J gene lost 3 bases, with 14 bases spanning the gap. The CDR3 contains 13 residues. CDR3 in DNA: TGCAGCGTTAGGAAGGGAGGATACTACGAGCAGTACTTC. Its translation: CSVRKGGYYEQYF.

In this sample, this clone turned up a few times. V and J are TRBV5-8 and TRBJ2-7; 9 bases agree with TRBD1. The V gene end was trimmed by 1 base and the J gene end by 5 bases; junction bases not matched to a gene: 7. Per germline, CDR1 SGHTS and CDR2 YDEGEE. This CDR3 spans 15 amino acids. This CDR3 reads CASSLTSGTGHEQYF. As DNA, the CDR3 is TGTGCCAGCAGCTTGACTTCCGGGACAGGGCACGAGCAGTACTTC.

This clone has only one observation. The CDR3 sequence is CATSREGLGQPQHF. Here the CDR3 DNA reads TGTGCCACCAGCAGAGAGGGGCTTGGCCAGCCCCAGCATTTT. This chain uses TRBV15 with TRBJ1-5; D perhaps matches TRBD1 (5 bases). Trimming took off 0 bases at V and 7 bases at J, with 10 bases between the two ends. From germline, CDR1 is LNHNV and CDR2 YYDKDF (reference sequence). This CDR3 has 14 residues. The whole variable domain, filled in from reference TRBV15 and TRBJ1-5, reads DAMVIQNPRYQVTQFGKPVTLSCSQTLNHNVMYWYQQKSSQAPKLLFHYYDKDFNNEADTPDNFQSRRPNTSFCFLDIRSPGLGDTAMYLCATSREGLGQPQHFGDGTRLSIL.

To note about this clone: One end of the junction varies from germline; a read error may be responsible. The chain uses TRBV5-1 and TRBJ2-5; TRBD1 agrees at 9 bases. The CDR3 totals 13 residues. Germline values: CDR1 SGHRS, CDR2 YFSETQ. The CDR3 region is CASNLGQGETQYF. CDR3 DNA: TGCGCCAGCAACTTGGGACAGGGCGAGACCCAGTACTTC.

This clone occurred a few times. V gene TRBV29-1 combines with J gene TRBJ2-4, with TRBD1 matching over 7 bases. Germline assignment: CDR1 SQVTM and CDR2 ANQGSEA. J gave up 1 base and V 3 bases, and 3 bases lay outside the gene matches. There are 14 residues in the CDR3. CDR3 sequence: CSVETGMAKNIQYF. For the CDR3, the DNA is TGCAGCGTTGAGACAGGGATGGCCAAAAACATTCAGTACTTC.

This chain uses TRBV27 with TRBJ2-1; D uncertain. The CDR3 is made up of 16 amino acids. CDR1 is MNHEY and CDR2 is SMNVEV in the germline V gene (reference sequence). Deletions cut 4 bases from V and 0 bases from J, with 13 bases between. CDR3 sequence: CASSWWQRSSYNEQFF. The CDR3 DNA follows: TGTGCCAGCAGTTGGTGGCAACGAAGCTCCTACAATGAGCAGTTCTTC.

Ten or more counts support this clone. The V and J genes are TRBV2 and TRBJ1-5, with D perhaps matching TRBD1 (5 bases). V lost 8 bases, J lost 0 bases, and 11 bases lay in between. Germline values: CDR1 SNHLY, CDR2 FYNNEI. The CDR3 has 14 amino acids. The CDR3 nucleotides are TGTGCCAGCCAGACAGATTATAGCAATCAGCCCCAGCATTTT. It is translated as CASQTDYSNQPQHF.

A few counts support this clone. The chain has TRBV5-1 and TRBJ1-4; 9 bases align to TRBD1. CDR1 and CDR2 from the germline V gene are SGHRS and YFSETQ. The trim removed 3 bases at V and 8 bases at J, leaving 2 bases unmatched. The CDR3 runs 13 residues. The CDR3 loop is CASSSGQGEKLFF. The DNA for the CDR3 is TGCGCCAGCAGCTCCGGACAGGGGGAAAAACTGTTTTTT.

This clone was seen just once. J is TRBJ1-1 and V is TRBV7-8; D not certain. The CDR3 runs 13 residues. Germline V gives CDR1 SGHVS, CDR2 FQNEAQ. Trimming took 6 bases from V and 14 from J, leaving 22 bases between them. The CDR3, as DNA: TGTGCCAGCAGACCAGGACGGGGTGGAGAGGTGTTCTTT. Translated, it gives CASRPGRGGEVFF.

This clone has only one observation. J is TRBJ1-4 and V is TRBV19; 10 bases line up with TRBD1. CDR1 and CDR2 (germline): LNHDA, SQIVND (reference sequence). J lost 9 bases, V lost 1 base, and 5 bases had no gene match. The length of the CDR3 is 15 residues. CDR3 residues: CASSIGGTGVKKLFF. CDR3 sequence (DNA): TGTGCCAGTAGTATAGGAGGGACAGGGGTGAAAAAACTGTTTTTT.

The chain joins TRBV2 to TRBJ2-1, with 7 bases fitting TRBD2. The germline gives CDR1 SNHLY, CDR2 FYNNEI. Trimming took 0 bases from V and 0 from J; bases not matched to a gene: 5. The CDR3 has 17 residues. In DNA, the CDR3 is TGTGCCAGCAGTGAAGCCTCTAGCGGTGACTCCTACAATGAGCAGTTCTTC. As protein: CASSEASSGDSYNEQFF.